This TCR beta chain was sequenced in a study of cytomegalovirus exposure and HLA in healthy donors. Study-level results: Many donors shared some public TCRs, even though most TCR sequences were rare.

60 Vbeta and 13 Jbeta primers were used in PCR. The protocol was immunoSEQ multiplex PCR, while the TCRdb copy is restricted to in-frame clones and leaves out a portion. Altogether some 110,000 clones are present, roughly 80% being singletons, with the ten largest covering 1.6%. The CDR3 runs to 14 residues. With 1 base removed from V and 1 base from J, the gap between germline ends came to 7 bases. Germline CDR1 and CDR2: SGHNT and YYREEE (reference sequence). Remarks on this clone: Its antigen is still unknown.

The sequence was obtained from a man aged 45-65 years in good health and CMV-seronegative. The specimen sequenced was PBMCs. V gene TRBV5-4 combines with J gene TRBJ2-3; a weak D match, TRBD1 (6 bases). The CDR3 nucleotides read TGTGCCAGCAGCTTGACAGGGCGCACAGATACGCAGTATTTT. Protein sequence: CASSLTGRTDTQYF.